The 30 T cell receptor beta chains below all came from one sample that was sequenced in a study of blood T cell repertoires in COVID-19. The method was immunoSEQ multiplex PCR; TCRdb's version includes in-frame clones alone and lacks a portion of them. Altogether fewer than 350,000 clones are present, 81% being singletons, with the ten largest covering over 2.5%. The sample comprised peripheral blood. Every receptor here comes from a woman aged 60-75 years with active or convalescent COVID-19.

This chain connects TRBV19 to TRBJ1-3; perhaps TRBD1 as D (6 bases). V was trimmed by 3 bases and J by 2 bases, leaving 14 bases between them. The CDR3 totals 16 residues. The germline V gene encodes CDR1 LNHDA and CDR2 SQIVND (reference sequence). The CDR3 nucleotides are TGTGCCAGTAGTATTTTACGGACAGACACTGGAAACACCATATATTTT. Encoded protein: CASSILRTDTGNTIYF.

This clone occurred a few times. The V gene is TRBV5-1, the J gene TRBJ2-3; a weak D match, TRBD1 (6 bases). Germline assignment: CDR1 SGHRS and CDR2 YFSETQ. This CDR3 is built from 16 residues. V lost 2 bases and J lost 2, with 15 bases in between. CDR3: CASSLGGRGTTDTQYF. DNA of the CDR3: TGCGCCAGCAGCTTAGGGGGACGAGGAACCACAGATACGCAGTATTTT.

This rearrangement joins TRBV3-1 (or the pseudogene TRBV3-2) to TRBJ2-2; 10 bases are a match to TRBD2. This CDR3 spans 15 amino acids. V lost 6 bases to trimming and J lost 4 bases; unmatched junction nucleotides: 5. Germline V gene data show CDR1 as LGHDT and CDR2 as YNNKEL (reference sequence). CDR3 loop: CASRMLAGVTGELFF. The CDR3 nucleotides read TGTGCCAGCAGAATGCTAGCGGGGGTCACCGGGGAGCTGTTTTTT.

The rearrangement joins TRBV18 to TRBJ1-3; 9 nucleotides agree with TRBD1. This CDR3 region has 17 residues. CDR1 and CDR2 from the germline V gene are KGHSH and LQKENI. Germline trimming cut 4 bases from V and 0 bases from J; bases unmatched to any gene: 7. For the CDR3, the DNA is TGTGCCAGCTCACGGGGGACAGGGTTGTACTCTGGAAACACCATATATTTT. It encodes CASSRGTGLYSGNTIYF.

The rearrangement uses TRBV10-3 and TRBJ1-4, with 8 positions matching TRBD1. After removal of 3 bases from V and 12 bases from J, the junction contained 6 bases not matched to a gene. The CDR3 sequence is 13 residues long. Germline CDR1 and CDR2: ENHRY and SYGVKD. The CDR3 protein is CAISDEDRVELFF. The CDR3 bases are TGTGCCATCAGTGATGAGGACAGGGTGGAACTGTTTTTT.

This clone appeared a single time. The chain employs TRBV7-3 and TRBJ2-1, with 8 bases matching TRBD1. With V trimmed by 5 bases and J by 7 bases, 7 bases remained unmatched. The germline CDR1 and CDR2 sequences are SGHTA and FQGTGA. The CDR3 is 14 amino acids. The CDR3 loop is CASSPRDRPNEQFF. The DNA for the CDR3 is TGTGCCAGCAGCCCTCGGGACAGGCCTAATGAGCAGTTCTTC.

The chain carries TRBV7-9 and TRBJ1-4; D might be TRBD1 (5 bases). This CDR3 is 14 amino acids long. Trimming left V 4 bases short and J 4 bases short, with 10 bases between. The germline V gene encodes CDR1 SEHNR and CDR2 FQNEAQ (reference sequence). The CDR3 loop is CASSWAGINEKLFF. CDR3 nucleotide sequence: TGTGCCAGCAGCTGGGCAGGGATTAATGAAAAACTGTTTTTT.

The gene calls are TRBV25-1 and TRBJ1-2; TRBD1 aligns across 9 bases. Looked up from germline, CDR1 is MGHDK and CDR2 is SYGVNS. CDR3 length: 16 amino acids. Unmatched junction bases numbered 14, after V lost 5 bases and J lost 7 bases. The CDR3 region has the DNA TGTGCCAGCAGTTCCAGTCCCGGGGACAGGGAAGCTGGCTACACCTTC. Encoded protein: CASSSSPGDREAGYTF.

This rearrangement joins TRBV6-5 to TRBJ2-7; a weak D match, TRBD1 (6 bases). This CDR3 has 13 amino acids. V was pared by 7 bases and J by 6 bases, with 16 bases between. CDR1 is MNHEY, CDR2 SVGAGI, per germline. In nucleotides, the CDR3 is TGTGCCAGCAACTCGGCAGGGGATCGCGAGCAGTACTTC. Its translation: CASNSAGDREQYF.

Written as DNA, the CDR3 is TGTGCCAGCAGCCCGGAGGGGAGGAATCAGCCCCAGCATTTT. Residues: CASSPEGRNQPQHF. The chain combines TRBV9 with TRBJ1-5; D might be TRBD1 (5 bases). The CDR3 extends over 14 amino acids. Trimming left V 4 bases short and J 4 bases short, with 12 bases between. CDR1 and CDR2 from the germline V gene are SGDLS and YYNGEE.

The gene calls are TRBV19 and TRBJ2-2, with 10 bases identical to TRBD2. Trimming removed 7 bases from V and 8 bases from J; junction bases left unmatched: 10. Germline CDR1 reads LNHDA; CDR2 reads SQIVND (reference sequence). The CDR3 length is 15 residues. The CDR3 coding sequence is TGTGCCAGTACCACCAGCGGGGGGGCGAAGGGGGAGCTGTTTTTT. This encodes CASTTSGGAKGELFF.

This chain joins TRBV5-1 and TRBJ2-7, with D maybe TRBD2 (5 bases). The CDR3 sequence is 15 residues long. Trimming left V 3 bases short and J 7 bases short, with 20 bases between. Germline lookup yields CDR1 SGHRS and CDR2 YFSETQ. The CDR3 DNA reads TGCGCCAGCAGCTCAACCGGCGGTACGGGATTAGAGCAGTACTTC. Encoded protein: CASSSTGGTGLEQYF.

The rearrangement uses TRBV12-2 and TRBJ2-1; the table's TRBD2 call for D was not verified on the DNA. TRBV12-2 constitutes a pseudogene. CDR3 length equals 16 residues. CDR3 sequence (DNA): TGTGCAAGTCGAGTCCTAGCGGAGAGCTCCTACAATGAGCAGTTCTTC. Translated, it gives CASRVLAESSYNEQFF.

V gene TRBV2 combines with J gene TRBJ1-1; TRBD1 aligns across 12 bases. The CDR3 is made up of 15 amino acids. From germline, CDR1 is SNHLY and CDR2 FYNNEI. Losses at the gene ends were 6 bases for V and 4 bases for J; bases not matched to a gene: 6. CDR3 in amino acids: CASRGDRGRFTEAFF. As DNA, the CDR3 is TGTGCCAGCAGGGGGGACAGGGGGCGGTTCACTGAAGCTTTCTTT.

The chain recombines TRBV7-9 with TRBJ1-2; possibly TRBD1 for D (6 bases). The CDR3 covers 16 residues. The germline V gene encodes CDR1 SEHNR and CDR2 FQNEAQ (reference sequence). V was shortened by 7 bases and J by 4 bases, with 22 bases between the two germline ends. The CDR3 spells CASTLRVEGGGYGYTF. As DNA, the CDR3 is TGTGCCAGCACCCTCCGGGTCGAAGGGGGGGGCTATGGCTACACCTTC.

The chain links TRBV30 to TRBJ2-7; 7 bases map to TRBD1. The trim removed 2 bases at V and 3 bases at J, leaving 4 bases unmatched. CDR1 is GTSNPN and CDR2 is SVGIG in the germline V gene (reference sequence). The CDR3 runs to 13 residues. The CDR3 spells CAWSKDRSYEQYF. CDR3 nucleotides: TGTGCCTGGAGTAAGGACAGGAGCTACGAGCAGTACTTC.

The gene calls are TRBV27 and TRBJ2-7; unclear D gene. CDR1 is MNHEY and CDR2 is SMNVEV in the germline V gene (reference sequence). The germline V and J ends were trimmed by 6 bases and 3 bases, with 12 bases remaining between them. This CDR3 comprises 13 residues. CDR3 protein: CASSYAADYEQYF. In DNA form, the CDR3 reads TGTGCCAGCAGCTATGCGGCAGACTACGAGCAGTACTTC.

This chain uses TRBV5-1 with TRBJ2-7, with TRBD1 matching over 9 bases. The CDR3 contains 14 residues. Germline V gene sequence: CDR1 SGHRS, CDR2 YFSETQ. V was pared by 2 bases and J by 6 bases, with 6 bases of the junction left unmatched. CDR3 sequence (DNA): TGCGCCAGCAGCTTCCCGGGACAGGGCTTCGAGCAGTACTTC. It encodes CASSFPGQGFEQYF. Full variable domain (remainder filled in from reference TRBV5-1 and TRBJ2-7): KAGVTQTPRYLIKTRGQQVTLSCSPISGHRSVSWYQQTPGQGLQFLFEYFSETQRNKGNFPGRFSGRQFSNSRSEMNVSTLELGDSALYLCASSFPGQGFEQYFGPGTRLTVT.

The chain has TRBV2 and TRBJ1-1; 7 bases match TRBD1. The junction had 7 bases not matched to a gene; V was cut back by 6 bases and J by 6 bases. CDR3 size: 13 residues. CDR1 is SNHLY and CDR2 is FYNNEI in the germline V gene. CDR3 loop: CASSLRQGAEAFF. CDR3 in DNA: TGTGCCAGCAGCCTACGACAGGGCGCTGAAGCTTTCTTT.

V gene TRBV10-3 combines with J gene TRBJ1-1; 9 bases are a match to TRBD1. This CDR3 is built from 14 residues. Germline CDR1 ENHRY, CDR2 SYGVKD. V lost 4 bases and J lost 8; bases outside the gene matches: 8. CDR3 in DNA: TGTGCCATCAGTGCCCCGGGACAGGGAAGGGAAGCTTTCTTT. Protein sequence: CAISAPGQGREAFF.

The chain uses TRBV5-1 and TRBJ1-1; maybe TRBD1 (6 bases). Germline-derived CDR1 and CDR2 are SGHRS and YFSETQ. This CDR3 has 14 amino acids. The V end lost 2 bases, the J end lost 6 bases, and 14 bases lay between the germline ends. The CDR3 loop reads CASSLGQTISEAFF. CDR3 nucleotides: TGCGCCAGCAGCTTAGGACAGACCATATCTGAAGCTTTCTTT.

The chain couples TRBV2 to TRBJ2-1, with D perhaps matching TRBD2 (7 bases). Germline CDR1 reads SNHLY; CDR2 reads FYNNEI. This CDR3 is built from 17 residues. V lost 5 bases and J 2 bases, leaving 19 bases between the germline ends. The CDR3 region is CASSPRGGGLTYNEQFF. For the CDR3, the DNA is TGTGCCAGCAGTCCACGAGGAGGGGGACTAACCTACAATGAGCAGTTCTTC.

About this clone itself: A read error may explain this, as a much larger clone is one base away. The rearrangement links TRBV13 to TRBJ1-3; D not resolved. The V end lost 5 bases, the J end lost 0 bases, and 8 bases lay between the germline ends. Germline-derived CDR1 and CDR2 are PRHDT and FYEKMQ (reference sequence). This CDR3 has 14 amino acids. The CDR3 DNA sequence: TGTGCCAGCAGCGCTCGGGGCTCTGGAAACACCATATATTTT. This translates into CASSARGSGNTIYF.

The V call is TRBV5-4, the J call TRBJ2-1, with a possible D match to TRBD1 (5 bases). Trimming took off 3 bases at V and 8 bases at J, with 12 bases between the two ends. This CDR3 comprises 13 residues. Germline V CDR1 and CDR2: SGHNT, YYREEE (reference sequence). The CDR3 DNA reads TGTGCCAGCAGCTGGAAAGGGGTTGATGAGCAGTTCTTC. As protein: CASSWKGVDEQFF.

The genes are TRBV6-5 and TRBJ2-7; D is perhaps TRBD1 (7 bases). Trimming left V 2 bases short and J 4 bases short, with 18 bases between. The CDR3 runs to 16 residues. Germline V gene sequence: CDR1 MNHEY, CDR2 SVGAGI. The CDR3 DNA reads TGTGCCAGCAGTTACCGGTACGCAGGGGGGAAGTACGAGCAGTACTTC. This encodes CASSYRYAGGKYEQYF.

V and J are TRBV5-1 and TRBJ2-2; D is uncertain. There are 13 residues in the CDR3. Trimming shortened V by 7 bases and J by 4 bases, and 11 bases separated the two germline ends. Germline V CDR1 and CDR2: SGHRS, YFSETQ. CDR3 amino acids: CASRLGVTGELFF. CDR3 nucleotide sequence: TGCGCCAGCCGCCTGGGCGTCACCGGGGAGCTGTTTTTT.

The rearrangement links TRBV19 to TRBJ1-6; maybe TRBD1 (6 bases). Germline-derived CDR1 and CDR2 are LNHDA and SQIVND (reference sequence). V dropped 5 bases and J dropped 11 bases, with 19 bases sitting between them. The CDR3 contains 15 residues. The CDR3 spells CASSGTGQTLTPLHF. The CDR3 DNA reads as TGTGCCAGTAGTGGAACCGGACAGACCTTAACACCCCTCCACTTT.

The V and J genes are TRBV24-1 and TRBJ2-2; 13 bases line up with TRBD2. The J segment lost 9 bases and the V segment lost 7 bases, leaving 1 base of the junction unmatched. CDR1 and CDR2 from the germline V gene are KGHDR and SFDVKD. CDR3 length: 13 amino acids. The CDR3 DNA reads as TGTGCCACCAGACTAGCGGGGGGGCGGGAGCTGTTTTTT. It encodes CATRLAGGRELFF.

The chain combines TRBV20-1 with TRBJ2-1; D call uncertain. V was cut by 5 bases and J by 5 bases, with 4 bases left in between. Germline assignment: CDR1 DFQATT and CDR2 SNEGSKA (reference sequence). This CDR3 is 10 amino acids long. The CDR3, as DNA: TGCAGTGCTGGCAACAATGAGCAGTTCTTC. Its translation is CSAGNNEQFF.

This clone was observed a handful of times. The V and J genes are TRBV11-2 and TRBJ1-6; D remains ambiguous. In germline, CDR1 is SGHAT, CDR2 FQNNGV. This CDR3 is built from 17 residues. With 5 bases removed from V and 0 bases from J, the gap between germline ends came to 14 bases. CDR3 protein: CASSHADISSYNSPLHF. In DNA form, the CDR3 reads TGTGCCAGCAGCCATGCAGATATAAGCTCCTATAATTCACCCCTCCACTTT.